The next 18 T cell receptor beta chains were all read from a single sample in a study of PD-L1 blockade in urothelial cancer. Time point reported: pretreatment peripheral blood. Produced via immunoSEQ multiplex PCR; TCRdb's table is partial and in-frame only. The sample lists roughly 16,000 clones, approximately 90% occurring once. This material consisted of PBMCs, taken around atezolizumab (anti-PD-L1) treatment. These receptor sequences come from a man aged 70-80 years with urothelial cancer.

In DNA, the CDR3 is TGTGCCAGCAGTCGGAGGGTCGGCACAGATACGCAGTATTTT. Amino acid sequence: CASSRRVGTDTQYF. The genes are TRBV6-1 and TRBJ2-3; the D gene is possibly TRBD2 (6 bases). The CDR3 totals 14 residues. V gave up 5 bases and J gave up 1 base, with 10 bases separating them. The germline gives CDR1 MNHNS, CDR2 SASEGT.

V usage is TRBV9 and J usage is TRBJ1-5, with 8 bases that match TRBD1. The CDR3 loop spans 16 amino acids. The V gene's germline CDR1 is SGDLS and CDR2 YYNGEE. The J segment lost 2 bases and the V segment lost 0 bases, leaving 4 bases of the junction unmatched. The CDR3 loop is CASSVGSGGRNQPQHF. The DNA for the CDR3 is TGTGCCAGCAGCGTAGGGTCAGGGGGCCGCAATCAGCCCCAGCATTTT.

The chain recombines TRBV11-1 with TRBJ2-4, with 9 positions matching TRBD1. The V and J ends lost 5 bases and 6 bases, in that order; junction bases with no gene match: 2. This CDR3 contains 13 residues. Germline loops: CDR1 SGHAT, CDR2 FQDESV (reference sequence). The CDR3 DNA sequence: TGTGCCAGCAGCCCGGGACAGGGAAACATTCAGTACTTC. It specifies CASSPGQGNIQYF.

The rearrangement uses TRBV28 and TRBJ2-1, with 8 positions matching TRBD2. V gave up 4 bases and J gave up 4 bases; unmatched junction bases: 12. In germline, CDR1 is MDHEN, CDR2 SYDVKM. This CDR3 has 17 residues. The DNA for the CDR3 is TGTGCCAGCAGTTACAATACGGGACTAGTGATTTACAATGAGCAGTTCTTC. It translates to CASSYNTGLVIYNEQFF. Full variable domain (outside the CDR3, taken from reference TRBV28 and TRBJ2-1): DVKVTQSSRYLVKRTGEKVFLECVQDMDHENMFWYRQDPGLGLRLIYFSYDVKMKEKGDIPEGYSVSREKKERFSLILESASTNQTSMYLCASSYNTGLVIYNEQFFGPGTRLTVL.

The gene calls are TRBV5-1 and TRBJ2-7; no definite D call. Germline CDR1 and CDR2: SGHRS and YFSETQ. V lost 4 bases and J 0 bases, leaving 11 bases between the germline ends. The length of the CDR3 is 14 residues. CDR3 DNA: TGCGCCAGCAGCCTATTACCTAGCTCCTACGAGCAGTACTTC. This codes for CASSLLPSSYEQYF.

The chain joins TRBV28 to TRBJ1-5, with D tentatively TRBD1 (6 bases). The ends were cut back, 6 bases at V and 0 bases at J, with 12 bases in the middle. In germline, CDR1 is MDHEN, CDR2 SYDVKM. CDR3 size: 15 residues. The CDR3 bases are TGTGCCAGCAGCCCCGGACAGCCTAGCAATCAGCCCCAGCATTTT. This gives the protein CASSPGQPSNQPQHF. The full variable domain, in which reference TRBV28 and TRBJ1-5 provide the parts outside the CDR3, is DVKVTQSSRYLVKRTGEKVFLECVQDMDHENMFWYRQDPGLGLRLIYFSYDVKMKEKGDIPEGYSVSREKKERFSLILESASTNQTSMYLCASSPGQPSNQPQHFGDGTRLSIL.

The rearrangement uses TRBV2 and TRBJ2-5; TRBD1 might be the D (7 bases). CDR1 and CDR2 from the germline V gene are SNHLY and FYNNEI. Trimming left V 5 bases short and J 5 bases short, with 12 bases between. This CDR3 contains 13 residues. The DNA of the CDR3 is TGTGCCAGCAGTCCAGGGGGGCCCGAGACCCAGTACTTC. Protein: CASSPGGPETQYF.

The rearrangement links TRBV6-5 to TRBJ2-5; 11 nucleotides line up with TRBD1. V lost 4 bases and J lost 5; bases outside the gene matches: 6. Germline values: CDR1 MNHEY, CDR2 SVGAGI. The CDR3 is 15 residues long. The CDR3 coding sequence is TGTGCCAGCAGTTCCACCGGGACAGGGGGGGAGACCCAGTACTTC. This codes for CASSSTGTGGETQYF.

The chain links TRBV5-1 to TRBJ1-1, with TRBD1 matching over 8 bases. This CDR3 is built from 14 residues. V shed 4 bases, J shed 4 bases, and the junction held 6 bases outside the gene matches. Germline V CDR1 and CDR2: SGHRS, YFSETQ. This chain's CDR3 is CASSQQGGSTEAFF. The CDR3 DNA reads TGCGCCAGCAGCCAACAGGGGGGTAGCACTGAAGCTTTCTTT.

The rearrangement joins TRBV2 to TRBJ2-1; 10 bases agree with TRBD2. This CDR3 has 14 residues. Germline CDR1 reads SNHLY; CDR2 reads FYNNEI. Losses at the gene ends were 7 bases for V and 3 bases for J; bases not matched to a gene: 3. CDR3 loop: CASTSGGLYNEQFF. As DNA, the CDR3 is TGTGCCAGCACTAGCGGGGGACTCTACAATGAGCAGTTCTTC.

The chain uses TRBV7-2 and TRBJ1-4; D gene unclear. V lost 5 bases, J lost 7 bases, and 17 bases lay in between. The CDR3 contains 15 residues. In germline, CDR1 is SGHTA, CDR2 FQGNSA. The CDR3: CASSRPTAGSEKLFF. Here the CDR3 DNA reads TGTGCCAGCAGCAGACCGACGGCGGGGTCTGAAAAACTGTTTTTT.

The CDR3 nucleotides read TGTGCTAGTGGTTCTCTAGCCGGGGGGGTGTACAATGAGCAGTTCTTC. Translation gives CASGSLAGGVYNEQFF. The J gene is TRBJ2-1, the V gene TRBV12-5, with 8 bases that match TRBD2. The CDR3 runs 16 residues. The germline V gene has CDR1 LGHNT and CDR2 FRNRAP. V shed 4 bases and J 4 bases; nucleotides not matched to a gene: 9.

In DNA, the CDR3 is TGTGCCAGCAGCTTAGGGTTAACAGCAGGGTCCCGTTCTGGAAACACCATATATTTT. It translates to CASSLGLTAGSRSGNTIYF. The chain is built from TRBV7-6 and TRBJ1-3, with D maybe TRBD1 (5 bases). Germline V gene data show CDR1 as SGHVS and CDR2 as FNYEAQ. V was clipped by 1 base and J by 1 base, with 20 bases between them. This CDR3 is built from 19 residues.

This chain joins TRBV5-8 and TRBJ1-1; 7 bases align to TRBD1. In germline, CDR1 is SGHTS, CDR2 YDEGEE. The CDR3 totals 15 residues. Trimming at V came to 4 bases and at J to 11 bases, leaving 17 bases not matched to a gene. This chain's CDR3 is CASSQRQGLRFEAFF. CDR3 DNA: TGTGCCAGCAGCCAGAGACAGGGCCTCAGGTTCGAGGCTTTCTTT.

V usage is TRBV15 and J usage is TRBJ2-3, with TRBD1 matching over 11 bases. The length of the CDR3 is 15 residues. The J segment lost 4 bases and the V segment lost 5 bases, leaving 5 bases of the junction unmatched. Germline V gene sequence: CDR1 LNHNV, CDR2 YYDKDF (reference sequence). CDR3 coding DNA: TGTGCCACCAGCGCGCGGACAGGGGGCGCAGATACGCAGTATTTT. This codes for CATSARTGGADTQYF.

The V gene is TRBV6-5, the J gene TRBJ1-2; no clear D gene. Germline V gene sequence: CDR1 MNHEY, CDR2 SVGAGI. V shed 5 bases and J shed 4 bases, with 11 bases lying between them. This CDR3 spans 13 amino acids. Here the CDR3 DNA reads TGTGCCAGCAGTCCCGGGTCCGCCTATGGCTACACCTTC. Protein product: CASSPGSAYGYTF.

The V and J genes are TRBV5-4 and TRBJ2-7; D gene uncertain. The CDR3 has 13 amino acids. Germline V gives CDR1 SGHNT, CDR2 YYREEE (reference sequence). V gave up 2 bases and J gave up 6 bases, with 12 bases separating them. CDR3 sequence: CASSFVPQAEQYF. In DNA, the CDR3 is TGTGCCAGCAGCTTTGTCCCCCAAGCCGAGCAGTACTTC.

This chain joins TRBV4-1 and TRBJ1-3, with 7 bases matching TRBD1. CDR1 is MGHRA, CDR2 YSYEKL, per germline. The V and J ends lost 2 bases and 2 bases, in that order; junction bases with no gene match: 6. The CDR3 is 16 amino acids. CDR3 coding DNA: TGCGCCAGCAGCCAACTCCAGGGGGTCGCTGGAAACACCATATATTTT. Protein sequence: CASSQLQGVAGNTIYF.